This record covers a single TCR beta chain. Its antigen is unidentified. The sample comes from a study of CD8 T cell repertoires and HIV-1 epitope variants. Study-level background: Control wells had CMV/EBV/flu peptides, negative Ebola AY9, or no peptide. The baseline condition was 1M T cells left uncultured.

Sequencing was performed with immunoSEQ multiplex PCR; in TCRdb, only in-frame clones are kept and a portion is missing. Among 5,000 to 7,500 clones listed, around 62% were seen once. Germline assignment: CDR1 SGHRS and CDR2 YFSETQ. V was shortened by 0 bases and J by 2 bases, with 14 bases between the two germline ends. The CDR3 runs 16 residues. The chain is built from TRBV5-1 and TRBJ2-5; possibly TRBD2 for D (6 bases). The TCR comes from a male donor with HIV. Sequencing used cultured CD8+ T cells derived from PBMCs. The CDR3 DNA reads TGCGCCAGCAGCTTGGATTCTAGCGTTGGGCAAGAGACCCAGTACTTC. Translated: CASSLDSSVGQETQYF.